This T cell receptor beta chain was recorded in a study of early T cells in non-severe SARS-CoV-2 infection listed by TCRdb under 2021. Looking at the study overall: Because TCR sequencing was done on bulk RNA from unsorted whole blood, the alpha and beta chains could not be paired.

Receptor libraries were prepared by 5' RACE. These reads were obtained on a NextSeq 500. In the TCR library protocol, unique molecular identifiers were attached to individual cDNA molecules to correct for PCR bias and sequencing error. Both TCR alpha and beta chains were sequenced, and tight co-correlation was observed between alpha and beta sequence abundances in each sample. Under the source paper's analysis protocol: Decombinator V4 was used to annotate the V gene, J gene and CDR3 of the TCR sequences. Expanded TCRs were defined as changing significantly between any two time points under a Poisson model with p below 0.0001. TCR abundances were normalised to the total number of TCRs sequenced per sample and were expressed as counts per million. TRAV1-2 paired with TRAJ12, TRAJ20 or TRAJ33 defined MAIT TCRs, while TRAV10 paired with TRAJ18 defined iNKT TCRs. VDJdb, accessed on 1 November 2021, was searched for TCRs annotated for CMV, EBV and SARS-CoV-2, and TCRs annotated for more than one antigen were excluded. TCRdb ran its own pipeline on the public reads, namely fastp trimming at Q25 and MiXCR clone calling, and kept in-frame beta chains. Duplicate CDR3 protein sequences are folded into a single record with the most common DNA and genes. The V and J calls come from TCRdb's annotation, not from the publication. The sample profile shows tens of thousands of distinct CDR3 sequences; roughly 5.2% of them were found once. The top ten constitute about 4% of the sample.

This clonotype was detected ten times or more. Its binding antigen is unknown. No per-base quality is available; no much larger clone lies one base away. Set within a cohort of healthcare workers in London, UK, this nested case-control study involved weekly PCR testing of nasopharyngeal swabs along with blood sampling. Healthcare workers were recruited between 23 and 31 March 2020, during the week of the UK lockdown, and were followed weekly for up to about 15 weeks. The investigation overall reported the following: VDJdb matching was skewed toward anti-spike CD8 responses and likely underestimated virus-specific expansions, missing private and CD4 specificities.

For CDR1 and CDR2, the germline V gene lists MNHEY and SVGAGI. The CDR3 covers 13 residues, taking in both the cysteine and the phenylalanine. Here the CDR3 DNA is all that survives: 39 bases in frame from base 1. V loses 6 bases of germline sequence and J loses 4 bases, and the interval between the two ends is 13 bases. This receptor was obtained from an adult who was a healthcare worker with PCR-confirmed SARS-CoV-2 infection or an uninfected control (not recorded which). Sample: whole blood. The V and J genes are TRBV6-5 and TRBJ2-7, and possibly TRBD1, on 6 matching bases. The nucleotide sequence is TGTGCCAGCAGCCGCGACAGGTTTTACGAGCAGTACTTC. Its translation reads: CASSRDRFYEQYF.